These 14 T cell receptor beta chains were all obtained from the same sample, sequenced in a study of T cell clonality in common variable immunodeficiency. General study results and limits: Common variable immunodeficiency TCR beta sequences reportedly had fewer deletions and N-nucleotide insertions.

The repertoire was sequenced with immunoSEQ multiplex PCR; TCRdb's copy has only in-frame clones and lacks some. The sample shows approximately 30,000 clones, none of them appearing just once. These receptors have no known antigen. Sequencing used peripheral blood mononuclear cells. Every receptor here comes from a human donor with common variable immunodeficiency.

About this clone: The read falls 3 residues short of the CDR3 end, and the missing part is taken from the germline J gene. The rearrangement joins TRBV30 to TRBJ1-1; D gene ambiguous. Germline V gene sequence: CDR1 GTSNPN, CDR2 SVGIG (reference sequence). The CDR3 consists of 14 residues. Trimming left V 2 bases short and J 0 bases short, with 10 bases between. Partial CDR3 DNA: TGTGCCTGGAGTCGCGGACTTATGAACACTGAA. Protein: CAWSRGLMNTE. The CDR3 as a whole reads CAWSRGLMNTEAFF. The whole variable domain, filled in from reference TRBV30 and TRBJ1-1, reads SQTIHQWPATLVQPVGSPLSLECTVEGTSNPNLYWYRQAAGRGLQLLFYSVGIGQISSEVPQNLSASRPQDRQFILSSKKLLLSDSGFYLCAWSRGLMNTEAFFGQGTRLTVV.

As concerns this clone: Coverage ceases 3 residues before the CDR3 finishes, and the germline J gene fills in the end. This chain uses TRBV6-2 or TRBV6-3 with TRBJ1-3; possible D gene TRBD1, 5 bases. The CDR3 covers 15 residues. The V and J ends lost 6 bases and 0 bases respectively, with 12 bases between them. Germline CDR1 is MNHEY and CDR2 is SVGEGT. The DNA read from the CDR3 is TGTGCCAGCAGGCCGGACATAAACTCTGGAAACACC. As protein: CASRPDINSGNT. The whole CDR3 region reads CASRPDINSGNTIYF.

This clone was detected ten times or more. Read sequence stops 3 residues before the CDR3 end, and the germline J gene provides the missing end. The rearrangement links TRBV7-6 to TRBJ2-2, with 8 bases matching TRBD1. Germline V gene data show CDR1 as SGHVS and CDR2 as FNYEAQ. This CDR3 has 15 residues. V lost 5 bases, J lost 2 bases, and 4 bases stayed unmatched. CDR3 bases read: TGTGCCAGCAGCCCCGGACAGGGCAACACCGGGGAG. Its protein product is CASSPGQGNTGE. The complete CDR3 protein is CASSPGQGNTGELFF.

This clone was seen more than once but under ten times. Sequencing ends 3 residues short of the CDR3 end; the germline J gene provides the rest. V is TRBV7-9 and J is TRBJ1-6; D possibly corresponds to TRBD1 (5 bases). Germline values: CDR1 SEHNR, CDR2 FQNEAQ (reference sequence). This CDR3 has 13 residues. Trimming cost V 4 bases and J 6 bases, with 7 bases left between them. The CDR3 here is CASSSGGNSPLHF. Incomplete CDR3 DNA: TGTGCCAGCAGCTCCGGGGGTAATTCACCC.

Comments on this clone: The observed sequence ends 3 residues before the CDR3 terminus, with the missing tail filled in from the germline J gene. The chain joins TRBV7-2 to TRBJ1-3; D not resolved. CDR1 and CDR2 from the germline V gene are SGHTA and FQGNSA. With 0 bases removed from V and 3 bases from J, the gap between germline ends came to 6 bases. This CDR3 spans 14 amino acids. The CDR3 bases that were read are TGTGCCAGCAGCTTAGCAGGGTTTGGAAACACC. Its protein is CASSLAGFGNT. The CDR3 in its entirety is CASSLAGFGNTIYF.

Ten or more counts support this clone. The missing CDR3 end, 3 residues past where the read stops, is filled in from the germline J gene. The chain carries TRBV6-1 and TRBJ1-6; the D gene is possibly TRBD1 (6 bases). CDR1 MNHNS and CDR2 SASEGT come from the germline V gene. There are 15 residues in the CDR3. V gave up 4 bases and J gave up 7 bases, with 14 bases separating them. The CDR3 sequence: CASSGRGAGNSPLHF. CDR3 bases read: TGTGCCAGCAGTGGCCGGGGGGCGGGGAATTCACCC.

In regard to this clone: The read stops 3 residues short of the end of the CDR3; the missing end is completed from the germline J gene. The J gene is TRBJ1-1, the V gene TRBV19; the D gene is possibly TRBD1 (6 bases). Trimming pared 5 bases from V and 3 bases from J, leaving 13 bases between. The CDR3 spans 14 residues. The germline V gene has CDR1 LNHDA and CDR2 SQIVND (reference sequence). The part of the CDR3 DNA that was read is TGTGCCAGTAGTCCAGGACAGTGGGACACTGAA. Translation: CASSPGQWDTE. The complete CDR3 sequence is CASSPGQWDTEAFF.

This clone rates as medium-sized (0.01 to 0.1%). Sequencing ends 3 residues short of the CDR3 end; the germline J gene provides the rest. The chain recombines TRBV5-5 with TRBJ2-5, with D maybe TRBD1 (5 bases). From germline, CDR1 is SGHKS and CDR2 YYEKEE (reference sequence). Between the trimmed V and J ends, which lost 2 bases and 4 bases, there was a span of 9 bases. The CDR3 has 13 residues. The CDR3: CASSFLQGETQYF. The CDR3 DNA, read in part, is TGTGCCAGCAGCTTTCTCCAGGGAGAGACC.

A note on this clone: Sequencing ends 3 residues short of the CDR3 end; the germline J gene provides the rest. V and J are TRBV29-1 and TRBJ1-2, with a weak D call TRBD1 (5 bases). Germline CDR1 is SQVTM and CDR2 is ANQGSEA. V shed 7 bases and J shed 3 bases, with 12 bases lying between them. This CDR3 is 12 amino acids long. The CDR3 sequence: CSGGAGHYGYTF. The part of the CDR3 DNA that was read is TGCAGCGGTGGGGCGGGGCACTATGGC.

Regarding this clone: The read ends 3 residues shy of where the CDR3 ends; the end is completed using the germline J gene. The chain combines TRBV6-1 with TRBJ1-2, with a weak D call TRBD1 (6 bases). This CDR3 spans 13 amino acids. Germline-derived CDR1 and CDR2 are MNHNS and SASEGT. The CDR3 loop is CASSEYGQGGYTF. The CDR3 DNA, read in part, is TGTGCCAGCAGTGAATACGGGCAGGGGGGC.

A word on this clone: The CDR3 is cut off 3 residues early in the read; its end comes from the germline J gene. The chain has TRBV7-9 and TRBJ1-2; 8 nucleotides align to TRBD1. Germline V gives CDR1 SEHNR, CDR2 FQNEAQ (reference sequence). V shed 4 bases, J shed 4 bases, and the junction held 5 bases outside the gene matches. The CDR3 consists of 14 residues. Partial CDR3 DNA: TGTGCCAGCAGCTCCTACGACAGGGGCTATGGC. It translates to CASSSYDRGYG. The entire CDR3 protein reads CASSSYDRGYGYTF.

In its sample, this clone was seen a few times. The read ends 3 residues early relative to the CDR3; the germline J gene fills the gap. The chain is built from TRBV18 and TRBJ2-3; no clear D. CDR3 length: 13 amino acids. CDR1 KGHSH and CDR2 LQKENI come from the germline V gene. The V gene lost 3 bases and the J gene lost 4 bases, with 8 bases spanning the gap. The CDR3 bases that were read are TGTGCCAGCTCACCGGGCGTTGCAGATACG. Translating it yields CASSPGVADT. The complete CDR3 protein is CASSPGVADTQYF.

At least ten counts were recorded for this clone. The read terminates 3 residues before the CDR3 end, so the remaining end is supplied by the germline J gene. The rearrangement links TRBV19 to TRBJ2-5; tentative D call: TRBD2 (5 bases). The CDR3 is 15 amino acids. Germline V CDR1 and CDR2: LNHDA, SQIVND (reference sequence). V was trimmed by 7 bases and J by 5 bases, leaving 20 bases between them. The sequenced CDR3 bases are TGTGCCAGTACCCCCCGTCGGGGTCAGAGGGAGACC. Encoded protein: CASTPRRGQRET. The whole CDR3 is CASTPRRGQRETQYF.

Comment on this clone: The CDR3 end falls 3 residues outside the read, so it is completed with the germline J gene. The genes are TRBV19 and TRBJ2-4; 7 positions agree with TRBD1. Germline V CDR1 and CDR2: LNHDA, SQIVND (reference sequence). The CDR3 extends over 14 amino acids. CDR3 protein: CASSALQGTKVQYF. The CDR3 bases that were read are TGTGCCAGTAGCGCCCTACAGGGGACGAAGGTT.